This TCR beta chain was sequenced during a study of T cell repertoires in cytomegalovirus infection. This clonotype was recorded a few times. Its specificity is not known. One entry per CDR3 protein results from TCRdb running MiXCR on the reads. The table shows fewer than 650,000 distinct CDR3 sequences, with approximately 40% occurring only once. Source: cultured PBMCs, taken from culture after CMV antigen stimulation. This TCR was sampled from a human donor in good health (CMV status not recorded). Some clones in this sample may be carry-over from other donors' samples.

CDR3 region: CATSRDLGQGALEAFF. The CDR3 bases are TGTGCCACCAGCAGAGATCTTGGACAGGGTGCGCTCGAAGCTTTCTTT. The genes are TRBV15 and TRBJ1-1; 8 nucleotides match TRBD1. The CDR3 covers 16 residues. With V trimmed by 0 bases and J by 8 bases, 11 bases remained unmatched. Germline V gene data show CDR1 as LNHNV and CDR2 as YYDKDF (reference sequence).